Given below is one TCR beta chain in context. This clone has a handful of counts. There is no known antigen for this receptor. Base qualities were left out, and no much larger clone turns up one base away. CDR1 LGHNA and CDR2 YSLEER are derived from the germline V gene. The trim is 1 base for V and 0 bases for J, with a gap of 7 bases between the germline ends. The CDR3 contains 15 residues, cysteine and phenylalanine counted. Only the CDR3 region is kept as DNA, spanning 45 bases read in frame from base 1. These data come from a study of cytomegalovirus exposure and HLA in healthy donors (dated by TCRdb to between 2016 and 2019). Broadly, across the study: In an earlier analysis of around 540 of the donors, less than 350 Gb of sequence data and roughly 100 million unique TCR beta sequences from 150 million to 200 million T cells were reported. Across 398 genotyped donors of the cohort, an average of about 240,000 unique TCR beta nucleotide sequences per donor were sequenced, and roughly 18% of those sequences were non-productive. The study aimed to test whether cataloging public T cell receptors could reveal signatures of past pathogen exposure. A later analysis re-examined previously published TCR beta repertoires from more than 550 donors and added high-resolution HLA genotyping to investigate patterns of TCR occurrence. Every repertoire in the discovery cohort had been generated on one and the same sequencing platform. In an earlier analysis of a few hundred of the donors, high-throughput TCR beta sequencing was used to judge whether each TCR beta V gene segment behaved as functional or pseudogenic. The study used immunosequencing to profile the T cell repertoires of some 600 subjects and linked those repertoires to cytomegalovirus serostatus. About 5 DR-DQ haplotypes were handled as single units for association and clustering, since linkage in the cohort was strong. The number of typed donors differed by locus: about 620-640 for A, B, C, DRB1 and DQB1; 500 to 550 for DQA1; 606 for DPA1; and some 430 for DPB1. Alongside the repertoire data, information on donor age, sex, ethnicity and CMV serostatus was compiled. Of the 300 to 500 genotyped donors, 75% to 85% were placed in the genetic ancestry cluster associated with self-reported Caucasian donors. A later genetic analysis used genome-wide SNP genotypes for about 60% of the roughly 670 donors, treating that subset as a discovery cohort. Both class I and class II loci were covered by HLA typing, at four-digit resolution. In the later analysis, no new phenotypic data were used to find candidate immune exposures; instead, reliance was placed on TCR beta sequences and their occurrence across donors. An early release covering more than 500 HLA-typed donors comprised about 300 gigabases of sequencing data and roughly 85 million unique TCR sequences. The study combined high-throughput TCR immunosequencing, statistical association of individual TCRs with disease status, and machine learning to predict cytomegalovirus infection status. A separate validation cohort of over a hundred different subjects was used in addition to the approximately 640-subject first cohort.

The cohort comprised fewer than 750 healthy bone marrow donors. At the time of sampling, every cohort member was nominally healthy, though immune exposures that went unrecorded were likely present. The donor tested CMV seronegative and was one of the 352 seronegative cohort members. A peripheral blood sample was collected from each donor, and TCR beta sequencing was performed on peripheral blood mononuclear cells. The Qiagen DNeasy Blood Extraction Kit was used to extract genomic DNA from the blood cell samples. Study-level results and caveats: The classifier was reported to diagnose cytomegalovirus status with high specificity and sensitivity in both the original and validation cohorts. The study listed over 150 TCR beta chains as associated with cytomegalovirus. At a false discovery rate of 0.05, a later analysis linked 16,951 TCR beta sequences to specific HLA alleles. The authors suggested that the approach could potentially be extended to other disease states and immunological phenotypes. Most CMV-associated TCR beta chains appeared to be HLA-restricted in a later analysis, and the HLA associations seemed to be driven largely by CMV exposure. Because HLA typing was unavailable for some donors at each locus, only the typed subset was used in association tests. The sequencing pipeline was judged likely to have produced a cluster of highly shared sequence variants as a technical artifact. Only TCR beta chains were sequenced in this cohort, and the absence of alpha or paired-chain data limited detectable features. About 17 rarely observed V segments, including chromosome 9 orphons, were excluded from the earlier analysis of approximately 500 of the donors because counts were too low. An earlier analysis of some 560 of the donors showed that most TCR beta V segments appeared in productive rearrangements either about 90% or about 30% of the time, which broadly matched IMGT annotations. A further reported finding was that TCR beta sequences accurately predicted the HLA-A and HLA-B alleles for most subjects in the first cohort. According to a later analysis, parvovirus B19, influenza, CMV and Epstein-Barr virus appeared linked to several top co-occurrence clusters. The presence/absence analyses assumed that sequencing depth was roughly uniform across donors, and that assumption may not be true. When HLA alleles, especially DR and DQ, strongly co-occurred, attributing TCR associations to individual alleles was difficult. Immune exposure information for the cohort was limited to CMV serostatus. In a later analysis, the rate of TCR association differed among HLA loci, with DRB1 alleles having the most associated TCRs and HLA-C alleles having the fewest. A few of the identified cytomegalovirus-associated TCR beta chains were confirmed in vitro to be specific for cytomegalovirus antigens. Some IMGT-functional V segments, including TRBV6-2 and TRBV6-3, could not be distinguished by the 87-base-pair reads and were therefore excluded. A later analysis found that HLA-associated TCR beta chains were more clonally expanded and had lower generation probabilities than equally common non-associated chains. In a later genetic analysis, a missense DCLRE1C variant was associated with V-gene and J-gene trimming of TCR beta chains, and the association was replicated in an independent cohort. Linkage disequilibrium might explain the correlated functional status among segregating V segments, but an unknown experimental factor could not be ruled out. While some public TCRs were present in many individuals, most TCR sequences turned up only very rarely across donors. Compared with the roughly 670-donor mean, donors in an Asian-associated ancestry cluster had fewer N-insertions in productive TCRs, according to a later genetic analysis.

Libraries were made using the immunoSEQ multiplex PCR assay. For the multiplex PCR, a mixture combining 60 forward primers for TCR Vbeta segments and 13 reverse primers for TCR Jbeta segments was used. Amplification of the CDR3 region of rearranged TCR beta genes was performed with a multiplex PCR assay on genomic DNA. Amplified TCR beta libraries were sequenced as 87-base-pair reads on the Illumina HiSeq System. The original pipeline was this. A later analysis tallied roughly 80 million unique TCR beta chains across the 666 repertoires, and some 10 million of those chains were shared by two or more donors. Raw reads were error-corrected and collapsed into unique sequences by a nearest-neighbor algorithm in which closely related sequences were merged to remove PCR and sequencing errors. To assign V, D and J gene segments, CDR3 sequences were aligned to IMGT reference sequences. For a sequence to be retained, at least a six-nucleotide match to both a V gene segment and a J gene segment was required. A rearrangement counted as productive if the CDR3 had no stop codons and remained in frame with V and J, and every other rearrangement counted as non-productive. CDR3 was defined according to IMGT convention as the region running from the second conserved V-encoded cysteine to the conserved J-encoded phenylalanine. Sequences without an unambiguous match to a single V gene segment were excluded from the earlier analysis of a few hundred of the donors. In an earlier analysis of some 590 of the donors, a V segment was called functional when productive rearrangements were above 56.7%, and segregating when the standard deviation between donors exceeded 5%. A statistical classification framework was built for diagnosing cytomegalovirus status from the catalog of TCR beta chain sequences. V and J gene assignment, in a later analysis, came from comparing TCR nucleotide sequences with IMGT/GENE-DB human TR gene sequences. Using the TCRdist pipeline, a later analysis assigned CDR3 sequences along with most-parsimonious VDJ recombination scenarios. A later analysis defined each TCR beta chain by its CDR3 amino acid sequence plus V-gene family, and excluded reads lacking a unique V-gene family. A later analysis removed nearly 600 highly shared, low-generation-probability nucleotide sequences to deal with suspected cross-contamination and a sequencing artifact. For each public chain, a later analysis derived a clonal expansion index from normalized ranks of inferred template counts within each repertoire. A later analysis computed generation probabilities with a VDJ recombination model fitted to out-of-frame rearrangements, and checked the results against IGoR. Hypergeometric tests were used in a later analysis to score TCR-TCR, TCR-HLA and TCR-CMV co-occurrence, with a repertoire-size bias correction applied to the TCR pairs. A later analysis estimated false discovery rates by permuting HLA or CMV assignments 20 times. In a later analysis, co-occurring TCRs were grouped with DBSCAN, and TCRdist sequence similarity was added when clustering was performed within HLA-allele-positive subsets. Repertoires with fewer than 30,000 or more than 120,000 public chains, plus five repertoires with anomalous nucleotide sharing, were excluded from co-occurrence clustering. In its TCRdb copy, this immuneACCESS table keeps in-frame sequences only and misses some clones. Where compared with another copy, unresolved V genes explain less than half of these, and the others have no known cause. The V and J calls and the clone size are those of that table, but D and trimming were determined from the DNA. The sample table lists roughly 62,000 clones, 65% to 75% of them with a count of one. The ten largest clones represent approximately 5% of the sample.

The sample was PBMCs. The chain joins TRBV4-3 to TRBJ1-3; a confident D gene designation cannot be given. This receptor was taken from a woman aged 30 to 39 in good health and CMV-seronegative. The sequenced DNA: TGCGCCAGCAGCCAAGGCCTGGCCTCTGGAAACACCATATATTTT. It codes for CASSQGLASGNTIYF.